This passage covers 30 T cell receptor beta chains from one sample sequenced in a study of breast tumors, draining lymph nodes, adjacent tissues. MiXCR was run by TCRdb on the multiplex PCR reads, yielding one entry per CDR3 protein. The data contain under 150,000 distinct CDR3 sequences, 21% of them singletons. Axillary draining lymph nodes of breast cancer patients supplied the node samples. The sequencing input was axillary lymph node tissue. The receptors stem from a female donor with breast cancer. Some clones in this sample may be carry-over from other donors' samples.

Comments on this clonotype: The CDR3 end shows no conserved phenylalanine or tryptophan, and so a read error is likely. V is TRBV11-3 and J is TRBJ2-1, with D tentatively TRBD1 (5 bases). V was trimmed by 1 base and J by 0 bases, leaving 7 bases between them. This CDR3 comprises 15 residues. Germline CDR1 is SGHNT and CDR2 is YENEEA. The CDR3 spells CASSLGQSSYNEQFS. The DNA of the CDR3 is TGTGCCAGCAGCTTAGGACAGAGCTCCTACAATGAGCAGTTCTCC.

The table lists this clonotype with many counts. The V and J genes are TRBV6-5 and TRBJ2-7; D perhaps matches TRBD2 (6 bases). V was shortened by 8 bases and J by 3 bases, with 23 bases between the two germline ends. The germline V gene has CDR1 MNHEY and CDR2 SVGAGI. The CDR3 spans 16 residues. The CDR3 spells CASGLRRGISHYEQYF. The CDR3 nucleotides read TGTGCCAGCGGATTGCGGCGCGGGATCTCCCACTACGAGCAGTACTTC.

The V and J genes are TRBV5-1 and TRBJ1-5; TRBD1 matches at 7 bases. V shed 5 bases and J 1 base; nucleotides not matched to a gene: 3. Germline V lookup: CDR1 SGHRS, CDR2 YFSETQ. The CDR3 is made up of 14 amino acids. Here the CDR3 DNA reads TGCGCCAGCAGTCCAGGGGGGAGCAATCAGCCCCAGCATTTT. Residues: CASSPGGSNQPQHF.

With regard to this clonotype: This may be a read error, as it is one base from a much larger clone. This CDR3 reads CATSESQGDQPQNF. The CDR3 nucleotides are TGTGCCACCAGTGAGTCACAGGGGGACCAGCCCCAGAATTTT. The J gene is TRBJ1-5, the V gene TRBV24-1; 8 nucleotides line up with TRBD1. CDR1 is KGHDR, CDR2 SFDVKD, per germline. CDR3 length: 14 amino acids.

The chain employs TRBV19 and TRBJ2-1; 9 bases match TRBD1. Trimming at V came to 5 bases and at J to 6 bases, leaving 8 bases not matched to a gene. This CDR3 comprises 15 residues. Germline CDR1 reads LNHDA; CDR2 reads SQIVND (reference sequence). DNA of the CDR3: TGTGCCAGTAGTCGGGGGACAGGGTCCGTCAATGAGCAGTTCTTC. Amino acids: CASSRGTGSVNEQFF.

Turning to this clonotype: A read error is possible here, since a much larger clone lies one base away. The V gene is TRBV4-1, the J gene TRBJ2-1, with 8 bases that match TRBD1. Germline V gene data show CDR1 as MGHRA and CDR2 as YSYEKL. V was pared by 4 bases and J by 9 bases, with 8 bases of the junction left unmatched. This CDR3 comprises 14 residues. This CDR3 reads CASSLDRVNSEQFF. CDR3 in DNA: TGCGCCAGCAGCCTGGACAGGGTGAACAGTGAGCAGTTCTTC.

The chain combines TRBV18 with TRBJ1-1, with a possible D match to TRBD1 (5 bases). V lost 8 bases, J lost 10 bases, and 20 bases lay in between. CDR1 and CDR2 (germline): KGHSH, LQKENI. This CDR3 is built from 13 residues. The CDR3 region is CASTRGTETGAFF. CDR3 DNA sequence: TGTGCCAGCACCCGGGGGACGGAGACCGGAGCTTTCTTT.

This clonotype has a count of ten or more. The chain has TRBV12-3 or TRBV12-4 and TRBJ2-1; no clear D gene. This CDR3 is built from 13 residues. Trimming shortened V by 6 bases and J by 3 bases, and 9 bases separated the two germline ends. The CDR3 spells CASRLTLYNEQFF. The CDR3 coding sequence is TGTGCCAGCAGATTGACACTCTACAATGAGCAGTTCTTC.

This clonotype has only a few counts. The chain carries TRBV6-6 and TRBJ1-3; unclear D gene. This CDR3 region has 15 residues. V gave up 1 base and J gave up 0 bases, with 7 bases separating them. CDR1 is MNHNY, CDR2 SVGAGI, per germline (reference sequence). This chain's CDR3 is CASSYLYNSGNTIYF. The DNA of the CDR3 is TGTGCCAGCAGTTACTTATATAACTCTGGAAACACCATATATTTT.

This clonotype was counted ten times or more. The chain uses TRBV30 and TRBJ1-5, with D possibly TRBD1 on 5 matching bases. CDR1 is GTSNPN, CDR2 SVGIG, per germline (reference sequence). The CDR3 is 14 residues long. Deletions cut 1 base from V and 2 bases from J, with 9 bases between. The CDR3 sequence: CAWSGGMGNQPQHF. DNA of the CDR3: TGTGCCTGGAGTGGGGGCATGGGCAATCAGCCCCAGCATTTT.

This clonotype appeared many times. The J gene is TRBJ1-5, the V gene TRBV19; D remains unclear. Germline lookup yields CDR1 LNHDA and CDR2 SQIVND (reference sequence). The CDR3 extends over 13 amino acids. Trimming took 4 bases from V and 6 from J, leaving 10 bases between them. CDR3 residues: CASSRQDGQPQHF. CDR3 DNA sequence: TGTGCCAGTAGTAGGCAGGATGGTCAGCCCCAGCATTTT.

The chain combines TRBV3-1 with TRBJ1-2; D is possibly TRBD1 (6 bases). Germline values: CDR1 LGHDT, CDR2 YNNKEL (reference sequence). The CDR3 is made up of 15 amino acids. The ends were cut back, 5 bases at V and 8 bases at J, with 21 bases in the middle. CDR3 in amino acids: CASSSSPDSRSGYTF. DNA for the CDR3: TGTGCCAGCAGCTCATCCCCGGACAGTCGATCCGGCTACACCTTC. Combining the CDR3 with reference TRBV3-1 and TRBJ1-2 gives the whole variable domain DTAVSQTPKYLVTQMGNDKSIKCEQNLGHDTMYWYKQDSKKFLKIMFSYNNKELIINETVPNRFSPKSPDKAHLNLHINSLELGDSAVYFCASSSSPDSRSGYTFGSGTRLTVV.

This clonotype was seen many times. The rearrangement links TRBV11-2 to TRBJ2-3, with 11 bases aligning to TRBD2. Losses at the gene ends were 5 bases for V and 6 bases for J; bases not matched to a gene: 13. The CDR3 is 17 residues long. From germline, CDR1 is SGHAT and CDR2 FQNNGV. CDR3 loop: CASSQALLAGVYDTQYF. Written as DNA, the CDR3 is TGTGCCAGCAGCCAGGCATTACTAGCGGGAGTTTACGATACGCAGTATTTT.

This clonotype was counted at least ten times. The CDR3 reads CSVAGLAGRNEQFF. The CDR3 nucleotides read TGCAGCGTTGCGGGACTAGCGGGAAGGAATGAGCAGTTCTTC. The chain is built from TRBV29-1 and TRBJ2-1; 13 nucleotides match TRBD2. The V segment lost 4 bases and the J segment 7 bases; nucleotides outside the gene matches: 4. The germline CDR1 and CDR2 sequences are SQVTM and ANQGSEA. This CDR3 comprises 14 residues.

Of note for this clonotype: This may be a read error, as it is one base from a much larger clone. The conserved final phenylalanine or tryptophan is absent from the CDR3, which likely points to a read error. The rearrangement joins TRBV6-1 to TRBJ1-2; D might be TRBD1 (5 bases). The CDR3 runs 13 residues. Germline V gene lookup returns CDR1 MNHNS and CDR2 SASEGT. The V end lost 7 bases, the J end lost 9 bases, and 18 bases lay between the germline ends. The CDR3 sequence: CASTGPGDPSYTI. The CDR3, as DNA: TGTGCCAGCACGGGACCGGGTGATCCTAGCTACACCATC.

This clonotype was detected ten times or more. The chain uses TRBV2 and TRBJ2-7; D ambiguous. This CDR3 has 12 amino acids. The V and J ends lost 1 base and 3 bases respectively, with 4 bases between them. Germline-derived CDR1 and CDR2 are SNHLY and FYNNEI. CDR3 sequence (DNA): TGTGCCAGCAGTGAAGTCGGCTACGAGCAGTACTTC. As protein: CASSEVGYEQYF.

This clonotype occurred many times. The V gene is TRBV20-1, the J gene TRBJ1-6; the D gene is possibly TRBD1 (6 bases). This CDR3 has 15 residues. V gave up 0 bases and J gave up 10 bases, with 16 bases separating them. The germline V gene encodes CDR1 DFQATT and CDR2 SNEGSKA (reference sequence). In DNA form, the CDR3 reads TGCAGTGCTAGAGAGGGGGGGGCACTTTGGTCACCCCTCCACTTT. Translated, it gives CSAREGGALWSPLHF.

This clonotype was seen at least ten times. V gene TRBV12-3 or TRBV12-4 combines with J gene TRBJ2-5, with 9 positions matching TRBD1. There are 15 residues in the CDR3. The V and J ends lost 6 bases and 2 bases, in that order; junction bases with no gene match: 7. As DNA, the CDR3 is TGTGCCAGCAGCCACAACAGGGGGCGGCAAGAGACCCAGTACTTC. It translates to CASSHNRGRQETQYF.

Of note for this clonotype: Being one base from a much bigger clone, this may be a read error. The rearrangement uses TRBV9 and TRBJ2-1; D gene unclear. This CDR3 contains 14 residues. The germline V gene encodes CDR1 SGDLS and CDR2 YYNGEE. V lost 3 bases, J lost 12 bases, and 19 bases lay in between. The CDR3 spells CASSAASSTVGQFF. In DNA, the CDR3 is TGTGCCAGCAGCGCAGCTTCAAGTACGGTTGGGCAGTTCTTC.

This clonotype came up many times. The chain recombines TRBV5-1 with TRBJ2-1, with 9 bases fitting TRBD2. This CDR3 is built from 16 residues. In germline, CDR1 is SGHRS, CDR2 YFSETQ. V was clipped by 4 bases and J by 2 bases; unmatched bases: 7. The CDR3 here is CASSILAGATYNEQFF. DNA for the CDR3: TGCGCCAGCAGCATCTTAGCGGGAGCGACCTACAATGAGCAGTTCTTC.

Ten or more counts support this clonotype. The genes are TRBV9 and TRBJ2-7; a possible D gene is TRBD2 (5 bases). The V end was cut by 0 bases, the J end by 0 bases, with 10 bases between. The CDR3 is made up of 15 amino acids. Germline-derived CDR1 and CDR2 are SGDLS and YYNGEE. CDR3 sequence reads: CASSVAGISSYEQYF. The CDR3 DNA is TGTGCCAGCAGCGTAGCCGGGATTAGCTCCTACGAGCAGTACTTC.

This clonotype was counted between two and nine times. The V gene is TRBV6-6, the J gene TRBJ2-2; D possibly corresponds to TRBD1 (7 bases). With 2 bases removed from V and 5 bases from J, the gap between germline ends came to 21 bases. The CDR3 contains 18 residues. CDR1 and CDR2 from the germline V gene are MNHNY and SVGAGI (reference sequence). The CDR3 loop is CASSYPGGGQGDTGELFF. Here the CDR3 DNA reads TGTGCCAGCAGTTACCCCGGGGGCGGCCAGGGGGATACCGGGGAGCTGTTTTTT.

This clonotype was counted ten times or more. The chain's CDR3 is CATSRDGQQETQYF. CDR3 coding DNA: TGTGCCACCAGCAGGGACGGACAGCAAGAGACCCAGTACTTC. The chain recombines TRBV15 with TRBJ2-5; D perhaps matches TRBD1 (6 bases). CDR1 and CDR2 (germline): LNHNV, YYDKDF (reference sequence). This CDR3 is 14 amino acids long. V shed 3 bases and J shed 2 bases, with 10 bases lying between them.

This clonotype has a count of ten or more. The CDR3 reads CSARRVPRVGEQYF. The CDR3, as DNA: TGCAGTGCTAGAAGAGTTCCCAGGGTTGGCGAGCAGTACTTC. The chain has TRBV20-1 and TRBJ2-7, with a tentative D call TRBD1 (5 bases). The V end lost 2 bases, the J end lost 6 bases, and 17 bases lay between the germline ends. Germline-derived CDR1 and CDR2 are DFQATT and SNEGSKA (reference sequence). The CDR3 has 14 amino acids.

In its sample, this clonotype was seen many times. This chain connects TRBV7-9 to TRBJ2-7; 11 bases match TRBD2. This CDR3 contains 16 residues. Germline assignment: CDR1 SEHNR and CDR2 FQNEAQ (reference sequence). V lost 5 bases, J lost 6 bases, and 12 bases stayed unmatched. CDR3 DNA sequence: TGTGCCAGCAGCGGTGAAGCACTAGCGGGAGTGCCCGAGCAGTACTTC. Translating gives CASSGEALAGVPEQYF.

To note about this clonotype: At one end, the junction sequence differs from germline, possibly due to a read error. This chain joins TRBV6-1 and TRBJ1-1; TRBD1 agrees at 8 bases. The CDR3 totals 13 residues. The V gene's germline CDR1 is MNHNS and CDR2 SASEGT. The CDR3: CASSDRDRTGAFF. DNA of the CDR3: TGTGCCAGCAGTGACCGGGACAGGACTGGAGCTTTCTTT.

To note about this clonotype: Being one base from a much bigger clone, this may be a read error. This rearrangement joins TRBV30 to TRBJ2-1, with D perhaps matching TRBD1 (6 bases). V shed 5 bases and J shed 9 bases, with 14 bases lying between them. The CDR3 runs to 12 residues. Germline V gene data show CDR1 as GTSNPN and CDR2 as SVGIG (reference sequence). CDR3 in DNA: TGTGCCTGGGGGGCAGGGGTACGTGAGCAGTTCTTC. Translation gives CAWGAGVREQFF.

This clonotype was detected many times. The J gene is TRBJ2-3, the V gene TRBV7-9; D gene ambiguous. The ends were cut back, 1 base at V and 2 bases at J, with 10 bases in the middle. Germline values: CDR1 SEHNR, CDR2 FQNEAQ (reference sequence). The CDR3 is 15 amino acids. The CDR3 nucleotides are TGTGCCAGCAGCTTAGGAATGTTTTCCACAGATACGCAGTATTTT. Protein: CASSLGMFSTDTQYF.

Turning to this clonotype: With a much larger clone just one base away, this may be a read error. The chain couples TRBV18 to TRBJ2-7; TRBD2 matches 15 bases. The CDR3 extends over 17 amino acids. CDR1 and CDR2 (germline): KGHSH, LQKENI. The CDR3 DNA reads TGTGCCAGCTCACGGGGACTAGCGGGAGGAATCTCCCACGAGCAGTACTTC. It specifies CASSRGLAGGISHEQYF.

This clonotype was counted a single time. A much larger clone is a single base away; this may be a read error. The chain combines TRBV6-5 with TRBJ2-2, with D maybe TRBD2 (5 bases). V lost 7 bases to trimming and J lost 4 bases, with 16 bases between them. In germline, CDR1 is MNHEY, CDR2 SVGAGI. The CDR3 runs 15 residues. The CDR3: CASKTRGMSTGELFF. In DNA form, the CDR3 reads TGTGCCAGCAAAACACGAGGGATGAGCACCGGGGAGCTGTTTTTT.